This TCR beta chain was identified during a study of blood T cells in healthy people across ages. Primers used in a second PCR of about 6 to 12 cycles were a sample-barcoded 5' primer and a J-beta primer mix. One entry per CDR3 protein results from TCRdb running MiXCR on the 5' RACE reads. This table holds 1.5 million to 2 million distinct CDR3 sequences, approximately 50% found once. With respect to this clonotype: As yet, its antigen is unknown.

Germline assignment: CDR1 LGHDT and CDR2 YNNKEL (reference sequence). This CDR3 has 15 amino acids. V gave up 6 bases and J gave up 2 bases, with 14 bases separating them. The study, taken as a whole, reports: Long-lived donors had more naive CD4+ cells and higher diversity than aged donors.

The sequence was collected from a middle-aged woman in good health. The chain employs TRBV3-1 and TRBJ2-1; D not certain. The source material was blood. The CDR3 coding sequence is TGTGCCAGCAGACTCAGTGACGGCACCTACAATGAGCAGTTCTTC. It encodes CASRLSDGTYNEQFF.